The source of this T cell receptor beta chain is a study of T-cell reconstitution after alpha-beta-depleted transplantation in children. Regarding the study as a whole: The main origin of T-cell counts and diversity one year after transplant was newly produced T cells. Roughly two months post-transplant, alpha-beta T cells reportedly originated from several hundred graft clones that had expanded. Some patients' high day-60 TCRbeta diversity was traced to surviving recipient T cells and thymic progenitors.

Unique molecular identifiers were incorporated when the TCRbeta library was constructed. TCRdb itself ran the PCR reads through MiXCR, one entry per CDR3 protein. The data show fewer than 750,000 distinct CDR3 sequences, with roughly 27% seen just once and 35% to 40% held by the top ten. The CDR3 runs 14 residues. The germline V gene encodes CDR1 DFQATT and CDR2 SNEGSKA (reference sequence). Trimming took 3 bases from V and 0 from J; bases not matched to a gene: 1. A word on this clonotype: Its antigen is undetermined. Since the CDR3 does not end with the conserved phenylalanine or tryptophan, this likely comes from a read error.

The rearrangement links TRBV20-1 to TRBJ2-1; 8 bases agree with TRBD2. This specimen consisted of PBMCs, obtained before TCRalphabeta/CD19-depleted stem cell transplant. The clonotype comes from a boy younger than two with Wiskott-Aldrich syndrome, due to receive a stem cell transplant. DNA for the CDR3: TGCAGTGCTAGCGGGACTAGCTCCTACAATGAGCAGTTCTTG. This encodes CSASGTSSYNEQFL.